This entry describes one TCR beta chain. Its target is unknown. Every patient had relapsed following autologous stem cell transplantation, and cohorts differed in brentuximab vedotin exposure. The data are from a study of PD-1 blockade in classical Hodgkin lymphoma. Study conclusions and caveats: CD8+ TCR diversity did not rise significantly by C4D1, unlike CD4+.

Assay: immunoSEQ multiplex PCR; the TCRdb copy retains only in-frame clones and omits some. The sample holds about 11,000 clones; about 80% are singletons and the top ten take 30% to 40%. The receptor comes from a human donor with classical Hodgkin lymphoma. The specimen was peripheral blood mononuclear cells (PBMCs), collected before the second cycle of nivolumab.

The CDR3 DNA is TGTGCCAGCAGTTTAGGACTAGCTGTAGGCACAGATACGCAGTATTTT. Residues: CASSLGLAVGTDTQYF. The chain couples TRBV27 to TRBJ2-3; TRBD2 matches at 8 bases. Germline CDR1 and CDR2: MNHEY and SMNVEV (reference sequence). V shed 2 bases and J 1 base; nucleotides not matched to a gene: 5. The CDR3 runs to 16 residues.